The rows below give T cell receptor beta chains drawn from one sample of a study of blood T cell repertoires in COVID-19. This table comes from immunoSEQ multiplex PCR, and its TCRdb copy is limited to in-frame clones, with some not included. The sample includes under 300,000 clones, over 65% of them seen just once. The sequenced sample consisted of peripheral blood. All receptors come from a man between 60 and 70 years old who had recovered from COVID-19. Both conserved end residues are part of each CDR3. The order of the fields is CDR3 DNA, CDR3 protein, V gene, J gene, D gene, clone size. The D gene is left open where the match is weak. Size is stated for part of the rows, as once, few or many counts, or as a class when the clone is expanded.

CDR3 DNA: TGTGCCAGCAGCTTAGCGCTATTCACGGCGGGCGGGGAGCTGTTTTTT
CDR3 protein: CASSLALFTAGGELFF
V gene: TRBV7-8
J gene: TRBJ2-2
D gene: -
clone size: -

CDR3 DNA: TGTGCCAGTAGTATCGGACAGACCCGCTACAATGAGCAGTTCTTC
CDR3 protein: CASSIGQTRYNEQFF
V gene: TRBV19
J gene: TRBJ2-1
D gene: -
clone size: -

CDR3 DNA: TGTGCCAGCAGTGGTAGCATACAAGAGACCCAGTACTTC
CDR3 protein: CASSGSIQETQYF
V gene: TRBV2
J gene: TRBJ2-5
D gene: -
clone size: -

CDR3 DNA: TGTGCCAGCAGCTTAGACAGATCCTCTGGAAACACCATATATTTT
CDR3 protein: CASSLDRSSGNTIYF
V gene: TRBV5-5
J gene: TRBJ1-3
D gene: -
clone size: -

CDR3 DNA: TGTGCCAGCACCGAAACCCCAGGGGGCGGGGGGGGCACTGAAGCTTTCTTT
CDR3 protein: CASTETPGGGGGTEAFF
V gene: TRBV27
J gene: TRBJ1-1
D gene: TRBD1
clone size: -

CDR3 DNA: TGTGCCAGCAGCTTATCCCCCCCGAGGAGCGGGGTCATGAACACTGAAGCTTTCTTT
CDR3 protein: CASSLSPPRSGVMNTEAFF
V gene: TRBV11-2
J gene: TRBJ1-1
D gene: -
clone size: -

CDR3 DNA: TGCGCCACACAAGAACAGGGGAACTATGGCTACACCTTC
CDR3 protein: CATQEQGNYGYTF
V gene: TRBV10-1
J gene: TRBJ1-2
D gene: TRBD1
clone size: -

CDR3 DNA: TGTGCCAGTAGTACCTCCGGGACACTGGATAATTCACCCCTCCACTTT
CDR3 protein: CASSTSGTLDNSPLHF
V gene: TRBV19
J gene: TRBJ1-6
D gene: -
clone size: few

CDR3 DNA: TGTGCCAGAAGCTTCAGGGTTCCCCTGAACACTGAAGCTTTCTTT
CDR3 protein: CARSFRVPLNTEAFF
V gene: TRBV5-3
J gene: TRBJ1-1
D gene: -
clone size: -

CDR3 DNA: TGTGCCAGCAGCCGGGCGGGGGATAGGGGGTTAAACTATGGCTACACCTTC
CDR3 protein: CASSRAGDRGLNYGYTF
V gene: TRBV27
J gene: TRBJ1-2
D gene: -
clone size: -

CDR3 DNA: TGTGCCAGCAGTCCACTGGACAGGGCTAACTATGGCTACACCTTC
CDR3 protein: CASSPLDRANYGYTF
V gene: TRBV28
J gene: TRBJ1-2
D gene: TRBD1
clone size: -

CDR3 DNA: TGTGCCAGCAGTTCGGACAGGGGGCGAGGCGGGGAGCTGTTTTTT
CDR3 protein: CASSSDRGRGGELFF
V gene: TRBV11-1
J gene: TRBJ2-2
D gene: TRBD1
clone size: -

CDR3 DNA: TGTGCCAGCTCACCACTGTCTAGCGGGAGCTGGAATGAGCAGTTCTTC
CDR3 protein: CASSPLSSGSWNEQFF
V gene: TRBV18
J gene: TRBJ2-1
D gene: TRBD2
clone size: -

CDR3 DNA: TGCAGCACTTGGACTGGAGAGGTCCAGTACTTC
CDR3 protein: CSTWTGEVQYF
V gene: TRBV29-1
J gene: TRBJ2-5
D gene: -
clone size: -

CDR3 DNA: TGTGCCAGCAGTGAATGGGGGCGGAGCGGGAGCCGGACCGGGGAGCTGTTTTTT
CDR3 protein: CASSEWGRSGSRTGELFF
V gene: TRBV6-1
J gene: TRBJ2-2
D gene: TRBD2
clone size: -

CDR3 DNA: TGTGCCAGTAGTATAGGACCAGGGGGCTTTAGGGAGACCCAGTACTTC
CDR3 protein: CASSIGPGGFRETQYF
V gene: TRBV19
J gene: TRBJ2-5
D gene: TRBD1
clone size: -

CDR3 DNA: TGTGCCAGCAGCACACTAGCGGGAGCCATCCACACCGGGGAGCTGTTTTTT
CDR3 protein: CASSTLAGAIHTGELFF
V gene: TRBV28
J gene: TRBJ2-2
D gene: TRBD2
clone size: -

CDR3 DNA: TGCGCCAGCACGTGGCAGACGGGTCAGCCCCAGCATTTT
CDR3 protein: CASTWQTGQPQHF
V gene: TRBV10-2
J gene: TRBJ1-5
D gene: -
clone size: once

CDR3 DNA: TGTGCCAGCAGCACCGATGGGGCTTTCGAGTACTTC
CDR3 protein: CASSTDGAFEYF
V gene: TRBV2
J gene: TRBJ2-7
D gene: -
clone size: -

CDR3 DNA: TGCGCCAGCAGCTTGTACAGTGTCAACACTGAAGCTTTCTTT
CDR3 protein: CASSLYSVNTEAFF
V gene: TRBV5-1
J gene: TRBJ1-1
D gene: -
clone size: -

CDR3 DNA: TGTGCCAGCAGCTGGGACAGGGCAACTGAGCAGTTCTTC
CDR3 protein: CASSWDRATEQFF
V gene: TRBV12-3/TRBV12-4
J gene: TRBJ2-1
D gene: TRBD1
clone size: once

CDR3 DNA: TGTGCCAGCAGCCAAGATAGCACGGCTCGCACAGATACGCAGTATTTT
CDR3 protein: CASSQDSTARTDTQYF
V gene: TRBV4-2
J gene: TRBJ2-3
D gene: -
clone size: -

CDR3 DNA: TGTGCCAGCAGCAAAGCATGGGGTAGCGCCCCTCCGTACAATGAGCAGTTCTTC
CDR3 protein: CASSKAWGSAPPYNEQFF
V gene: TRBV21-1
J gene: TRBJ2-1
D gene: -
clone size: -

CDR3 DNA: TGTGCCAGCAAAAGGGGATCGGACACTGAAGCTTTCTTT
CDR3 protein: CASKRGSDTEAFF
V gene: TRBV6-5
J gene: TRBJ1-1
D gene: -
clone size: -

CDR3 DNA: TGTGCCACCAGTGAACATGGGACTAGTAACACAGATACGCAGTATTTT
CDR3 protein: CATSEHGTSNTDTQYF
V gene: TRBV24-1
J gene: TRBJ2-3
D gene: TRBD2
clone size: -

CDR3 DNA: TGTGCTAGTGGCCAGGGACTAGCTTACAATGAGCAGTTCTTC
CDR3 protein: CASGQGLAYNEQFF
V gene: TRBV12-5
J gene: TRBJ2-1
D gene: TRBD2
clone size: -

CDR3 DNA: TGTGCCACCAGCAGAAGAGACACCGGGGAGCTGTTTTTT
CDR3 protein: CATSRRDTGELFF
V gene: TRBV15
J gene: TRBJ2-2
D gene: -
clone size: -

CDR3 DNA: TGTGCCAGCAGCTTGGAGGCTCAGAGGCATGAGCAGTTCTTC
CDR3 protein: CASSLEAQRHEQFF
V gene: TRBV7-9
J gene: TRBJ2-1
D gene: -
clone size: -

CDR3 DNA: TGTGCCACCAAATCAAGGGGTGGTTCGACCCTCCACTTT
CDR3 protein: CATKSRGGSTLHF
V gene: TRBV19
J gene: TRBJ1-6
D gene: -
clone size: -

CDR3 DNA: TGTGCCAGCAGGGGGACAGGGGTGAGTGAAGCTTTCTTT
CDR3 protein: CASRGTGVSEAFF
V gene: TRBV7-9
J gene: TRBJ1-1
D gene: TRBD1
clone size: -

CDR3 DNA: TGTGCCAGCAGCTTAGGCAGGGGCTACGAGCAGTACTTC
CDR3 protein: CASSLGRGYEQYF
V gene: TRBV7-8
J gene: TRBJ2-7
D gene: -
clone size: -

CDR3 DNA: TGCGCCAGCAGTCAATTTGACGGGTACCAAGAGACCCAGTACTTC
CDR3 protein: CASSQFDGYQETQYF
V gene: TRBV23-1
J gene: TRBJ2-5
D gene: -
clone size: -

CDR3 DNA: TGTGCCAGCAGTAGGACAGGGCCCCAGCATTTT
CDR3 protein: CASSRTGPQHF
V gene: TRBV6-5
J gene: TRBJ1-5
D gene: TRBD1
clone size: -

CDR3 DNA: TGCGCCAGCAGCAGCACCGGGACAGCCTACGAGCAGTACTTC
CDR3 protein: CASSSTGTAYEQYF
V gene: TRBV5-1
J gene: TRBJ2-7
D gene: TRBD1
clone size: -

CDR3 DNA: TGTGCCAGCAGAGCGACTAGCGGGGGGGCCGGGCTCTACGAGCAGTACTTC
CDR3 protein: CASRATSGGAGLYEQYF
V gene: TRBV2
J gene: TRBJ2-7
D gene: TRBD2
clone size: -

CDR3 DNA: TGCGCCAGCAGTCAGGGGAACTACGAGCAGTACTTC
CDR3 protein: CASSQGNYEQYF
V gene: TRBV10-2
J gene: TRBJ2-7
D gene: -
clone size: -

CDR3 DNA: TGTGCCAGCAGCTTGGACAGGAGAAGAGGGGAGCAGTACTTC
CDR3 protein: CASSLDRRRGEQYF
V gene: TRBV13
J gene: TRBJ2-7
D gene: TRBD1
clone size: -

CDR3 DNA: TGCGCCAGCAGCTTGGTCGCCAGTTCCTCCTACGAGCAGTACTTC
CDR3 protein: CASSLVASSSYEQYF
V gene: TRBV5-1
J gene: TRBJ2-7
D gene: -
clone size: -

CDR3 DNA: TGCGCCAGCAGCTTGACTAGCAAGAACACCGGGGAGCTGTTTTTT
CDR3 protein: CASSLTSKNTGELFF
V gene: TRBV5-1
J gene: TRBJ2-2
D gene: -
clone size: -

CDR3 DNA: TGCGCCAGCAGCTACTTAGCGGGGGGGCCCTACGAGCAGTACTTC
CDR3 protein: CASSYLAGGPYEQYF
V gene: TRBV5-1
J gene: TRBJ2-7
D gene: TRBD2
clone size: -

CDR3 DNA: TGTGCCAGCAGCTTGGCAGGGGGCAACTATGGCTACACCTTC
CDR3 protein: CASSLAGGNYGYTF
V gene: TRBV27
J gene: TRBJ1-2
D gene: TRBD1
clone size: -

CDR3 DNA: TGTGCCAGCGGGTGGACAGGGGGCGCAGATACGCAGTATTTT
CDR3 protein: CASGWTGGADTQYF
V gene: TRBV6-5
J gene: TRBJ2-3
D gene: TRBD1
clone size: -

CDR3 DNA: TGTGCCAGCAGCTCATGGGGGGACATTCAGTACTTC
CDR3 protein: CASSSWGDIQYF
V gene: TRBV11-2
J gene: TRBJ2-4
D gene: -
clone size: -

CDR3 DNA: TGTGCCAGCAGCGACAGGTTTAGCAATCAGCCCCAGCATTTT
CDR3 protein: CASSDRFSNQPQHF
V gene: TRBV27
J gene: TRBJ1-5
D gene: -
clone size: -

CDR3 DNA: TGTGCCAGCAGACTACGAGGGAGCACAGATACGCAGTATTTT
CDR3 protein: CASRLRGSTDTQYF
V gene: TRBV6-5
J gene: TRBJ2-3
D gene: -
clone size: -

CDR3 DNA: TGTGCCAGCAGTTCGGTGGGGGGGCGGGGCAATCAGCCCCAGCATTTT
CDR3 protein: CASSSVGGRGNQPQHF
V gene: TRBV28
J gene: TRBJ1-5
D gene: -
clone size: -

CDR3 DNA: TGTGCCAGCAGCTTAGGTAGGGGAGGGGCGGATACGCAGTATTTT
CDR3 protein: CASSLGRGGADTQYF
V gene: TRBV11-3
J gene: TRBJ2-3
D gene: TRBD2
clone size: -

CDR3 DNA: TGTGCCAGCAGTGAATGGGGAGACAATGAGCAGTTCTTC
CDR3 protein: CASSEWGDNEQFF
V gene: TRBV25-1
J gene: TRBJ2-1
D gene: -
clone size: -

CDR3 DNA: TGTGCCAGCAGTTTGTGGCAGGTCTATGGCTACACCTTC
CDR3 protein: CASSLWQVYGYTF
V gene: TRBV12-3/TRBV12-4
J gene: TRBJ1-2
D gene: -
clone size: -

CDR3 DNA: TGTGCCAGCTCACCGACAGGGGCCAACACTGAAGCTTTCTTT
CDR3 protein: CASSPTGANTEAFF
V gene: TRBV18
J gene: TRBJ1-1
D gene: TRBD1
clone size: -

CDR3 DNA: TGCGCCAGCAGAGTTAGCGGGAGCTCCTACAATGAGCAGTTCTTC
CDR3 protein: CASRVSGSSYNEQFF
V gene: TRBV5-1
J gene: TRBJ2-1
D gene: TRBD2
clone size: -

CDR3 DNA: TGTGCCAGCAGCCAACCCTTAAGGGCTAGCGGAAGCACAGATACGCAGTATTTT
CDR3 protein: CASSQPLRASGSTDTQYF
V gene: TRBV7-3
J gene: TRBJ2-3
D gene: TRBD2
clone size: -

CDR3 DNA: TGCGCCAGCAGCTTGATCATTCAAACAGATACGCAGTATTTT
CDR3 protein: CASSLIIQTDTQYF
V gene: TRBV5-1
J gene: TRBJ2-3
D gene: -
clone size: -

CDR3 DNA: TGTGCCAGCAGCTTGCTCGCGGGGGGGCGTGAGACCCAGTACTTC
CDR3 protein: CASSLLAGGRETQYF
V gene: TRBV5-6
J gene: TRBJ2-5
D gene: TRBD2
clone size: -

CDR3 DNA: TGTGCCAGCAGTGATGTGGCGCGGGGCTATGGCTACACCTTC
CDR3 protein: CASSDVARGYGYTF
V gene: TRBV6-1
J gene: TRBJ1-2
D gene: -
clone size: -

CDR3 DNA: TGTGCCAGCAGCGTAAACAGGGACCACGAGCAGTACTTC
CDR3 protein: CASSVNRDHEQYF
V gene: TRBV9
J gene: TRBJ2-7
D gene: -
clone size: -

CDR3 DNA: TGTGCCAGTAGTCAGGAAAACTATGGCTACACCTTC
CDR3 protein: CASSQENYGYTF
V gene: TRBV19
J gene: TRBJ1-2
D gene: -
clone size: -

CDR3 DNA: TGTGCCAGCAGTTTTAAACTATTTGGGTCCACCGGGGAGCTGTTTTTT
CDR3 protein: CASSFKLFGSTGELFF
V gene: TRBV28
J gene: TRBJ2-2
D gene: -
clone size: -

CDR3 DNA: TGCGCCAGCAGCCAACGACAGGGTTTCGGCACAGATACGCAGTATTTT
CDR3 protein: CASSQRQGFGTDTQYF
V gene: TRBV5-1
J gene: TRBJ2-3
D gene: TRBD1
clone size: -